The clone carrying this TCR beta chain was seen a few times. As handled by the study authors: For nucleated cells, counts were estimated from reference gene primer amplification. The method was immunoSEQ multiplex PCR; TCRdb's version includes in-frame clones alone and lacks a portion of them. V, J and clone size are those of that table, while D and trimming were read from the DNA. Of hundreds of thousands of clones listed, 88% are singletons. V lost 3 bases and J 0 bases, leaving 4 bases between the germline ends. CDR3 length equals 13 residues. These data originate in a study of blood T cell repertoires in COVID-19. At the level of the study: COVID-19 samples from acute and convalescent phases originated in the United States, Italy and Spain.

Sequenced input: PBMCs or T cells enriched from blood (not recorded which). V is TRBV12-3 or TRBV12-4 and J is TRBJ2-3; D remains ambiguous. The TCR was taken from a woman aged 40-49 years with acute COVID-19. Written as DNA, the CDR3 is TGTGCCAGCAGTTTCCGTAGCACAGATACGCAGTATTTT. It is translated as CASSFRSTDTQYF.